The rows below give T cell receptor beta chains drawn from one sample of a study of cytomegalovirus exposure and HLA in healthy donors. Sequencing was performed with immunoSEQ multiplex PCR; in TCRdb, only in-frame clones are kept and a portion is missing. The sample has roughly 230,000 clones, 85% to 95% seen once. The sample taken for sequencing was PBMCs. All receptors derive from a girl aged 2 to 10 in good health and CMV-seronegative. CDR3s include the opening cysteine and the closing phenylalanine or tryptophan. The D gene is left open where the match is weak. Clone size is given for some rows only: seen once, a few or many times, or a class if the clone is expanded.

>TRBJ1-4|-|-|TRBV27
TGTGCCAGCAGTTCCAGCGTGACTAATGAAAAACTGTTTTTT
CASSSSVTNEKLFF
>TRBJ2-2|once|-|TRBV10-3
TGTGCCGTCAACAGGGCTGGAACCGGGGAGCTGTTTTTT
CAVNRAGTGELFF
>TRBJ2-2|-|-|TRBV6-5
TGTGCCAGCACTAGCCCCAACACCGGGGAGCTGTTTTTT
CASTSPNTGELFF
>TRBJ2-1|-|TRBD2|TRBV29-1
TGCAGCGTCAATAGCGGGAGCGCATACAATGAGCAGTTCTTC
CSVNSGSAYNEQFF
>TRBJ2-7|-|-|TRBV11-2
TGTGCCAGCAGCCCACGGATGGGCTTACCACCTTACGAGCAGTACTTC
CASSPRMGLPPYEQYF
>TRBJ2-7|once|-|TRBV7-6
TGTGCCAGCAGCTTATCAGGGGCCTCCGCCTACGAGCAGTACTTC
CASSLSGASAYEQYF
>TRBJ1-1|-|-|TRBV14
TGTGCCAGCAGCCAAGGTTACGTCGGGGGGCTTGGGGCTTTCTTT
CASSQGYVGGLGAFF
>TRBJ1-5|-|TRBD1|TRBV7-2
TGTGTCAGCAGCCCCGGGACAGGGGTATGGTCAATGGACAATCAGCCCCAGCATTTT
CVSSPGTGVWSMDNQPQHF
>TRBJ1-6|-|-|TRBV10-2
TGCGCCAGCAGTGGTGGGCCAGCTAATTCACCCCTCCACTTT
CASSGGPANSPLHF
>TRBJ2-3|-|-|TRBV5-1
TGCGCCAGCAGCTTGCGATCGGGGGGCACAGATACGCAGTATTTT
CASSLRSGGTDTQYF
>TRBJ1-1|-|-|TRBV6-5
TGTGCCAGCAGTTACTCCCACGGGGAAGCTTTCTTT
CASSYSHGEAFF
>TRBJ2-1|once|TRBD2|TRBV5-6
TGTGCCAGCAGCTCCCCCGGGGGACTAACCAACAATGAGCAGTTCTTC
CASSSPGGLTNNEQFF
>TRBJ2-4|-|-|TRBV30
TGTGCCTGGAGATCCTCGGGAGGGGGCTCGAACATTCAGTACTTC
CAWRSSGGGSNIQYF
>TRBJ2-2|once|-|TRBV5-1
TGCGCCAGCACTTTAACGGGTTTCGATGCCGGGGAGCTGTTTTTT
CASTLTGFDAGELFF
>TRBJ1-1|-|-|TRBV6-1
TGTGCCAGCAGGTGGGGGCGCGACACTGAAGCTTTCTTT
CASRWGRDTEAFF
>TRBJ2-1|once|-|TRBV11-2
TGTGCCAGCAGCCCTAGGTACCGATACAATGAGCAGTTCTTC
CASSPRYRYNEQFF
>TRBJ2-1|-|-|TRBV27
TGTGCCAGCAGTTCCTTCGAAGAGCGGACCGAGTTCTTC
CASSSFEERTEFF
>TRBJ2-2|-|-|TRBV5-4
TGTGCCAGCAGCCCCCTAACCGGGGAGCTGTTTTTT
CASSPLTGELFF
>TRBJ2-1|-|TRBD2|TRBV9
TGTGCCAGCACCCCTACTAGCGGGGGGTGGGATGAGCAGTTCTTC
CASTPTSGGWDEQFF
>TRBJ2-7|-|TRBD1|TRBV7-8
TGTGCCAGCAGCTTAGAGGCAGGGGGATTAGGCTACGAGCAGTACTTC
CASSLEAGGLGYEQYF
>TRBJ2-1|-|TRBD2|TRBV6-1
TGTGCCAGCGGGGAGGGACCACGATCGTACAATGAGCAGTTCTTC
CASGEGPRSYNEQFF
>TRBJ2-7|-|-|TRBV27
TGTGCCAGCAGTTTGGGGGGACCCTACGAGCAGTACTTC
CASSLGGPYEQYF
>TRBJ2-5|-|-|TRBV27
TGTGCCAGCAGCCCGGAGGCTACCTACCTCCAAGAGACCCAGTACTTC
CASSPEATYLQETQYF
>TRBJ1-5|-|-|TRBV7-6
TGTGCCAGCAGCTTAGGGGGCTGGGGTAGCAATCAGCCCCAGCATTTT
CASSLGGWGSNQPQHF
>TRBJ2-1|-|TRBD2|TRBV4-1
TGCGCCAGCAGCCGGATCGGGGGGAGCGACTACTACAATGAGCAGTTCTTC
CASSRIGGSDYYNEQFF
>TRBJ1-1|-|-|TRBV7-9
TGTGCCAGCAGCTTGAAGGGGATGAACACTGAAGCTTTCTTT
CASSLKGMNTEAFF
>TRBJ1-1|-|-|TRBV4-2
TGTGCCAGCATCCCACAGGGATTCATGAACACTGAAGCTTTCTTT
CASIPQGFMNTEAFF
>TRBJ2-7|-|-|TRBV19
TGTGCCAGTAGTGCCTCGAGGCTAGCGTTCCACGAGCAGTACTTC
CASSASRLAFHEQYF
>TRBJ2-7|-|-|TRBV4-1
TGCGCCAGCAGCCAAGATCACCGGGGGTACTACGAGCAGTACTTC
CASSQDHRGYYEQYF
>TRBJ2-5|-|TRBD1|TRBV19
TGTGCCAGTAGACGACAGGGGGAAGAGACCCAGTACTTC
CASRRQGEETQYF
>TRBJ2-7|-|TRBD2|TRBV7-9
TGTGCCAGCAGCTTAGTCTTAGGGACTAGCGGGAAATACGAGCAGTACTTC
CASSLVLGTSGKYEQYF
>TRBJ2-3|-|TRBD2|TRBV5-1
TGCGCCAGCAGCTTACTAGCGGGAGGGCAGGATACGCAGTATTTT
CASSLLAGGQDTQYF
>TRBJ2-1|-|-|TRBV15
TGTGCCACCAGCAGAGATAGCGGCGGCAATGAGCAGTTCTTC
CATSRDSGGNEQFF
>TRBJ1-1|-|-|TRBV5-1
TGCGCCAGCAGGAAGACAGGCCAACTTTTCATGAACACTGAAGCTTTCTTT
CASRKTGQLFMNTEAFF
>TRBJ2-7|-|-|TRBV5-4
TGTGCCAGCAGCCTATCCGGAGGGCTGGGTGGCGAGCAGTACTTC
CASSLSGGLGGEQYF
>TRBJ2-3|-|TRBD2|TRBV5-1
TGCGCCAGCAGCTTACTAGCGGGAGGGCCAGATACGCAGTATTTT
CASSLLAGGPDTQYF
>TRBJ1-5|-|TRBD1|TRBV30
TGTGCCTGGAACAGGGGTACCAATCAGCCCCAGCATTTT
CAWNRGTNQPQHF
>TRBJ1-2|-|TRBD1|TRBV25-1
TGTGCCAGCAGTGACCCCGGACAGGGGGTCTCTGGCTACACCTTC
CASSDPGQGVSGYTF
>TRBJ2-5|-|TRBD1|TRBV2
TGTGCCAGCAGTCCGCGACAGGGGGAAGCTTGGGAGACCCAGTACTTC
CASSPRQGEAWETQYF
>TRBJ1-1|few|-|TRBV7-6
TGTGCCAGCAGCTTAGAAGCCCATCAAATTTACACTGAAGCTTTCTTT
CASSLEAHQIYTEAFF
>TRBJ1-1|-|-|TRBV7-9
TGTGCCAGCAGCTTAGTCCAGGGATCTGAAGCTTTCTTT
CASSLVQGSEAFF
>TRBJ2-2|-|TRBD1|TRBV2
TGTGCCAGCAGTGAAACGGGACAGGGGGCGATCGGGGAGCTGTTTTTT
CASSETGQGAIGELFF
>TRBJ2-1|-|TRBD2|TRBV28
TGTGCCAGCAGCCCCTCGGGGGGAGGGCTTCGCAATGAGCAGTTCTTC
CASSPSGGGLRNEQFF
>TRBJ1-5|-|TRBD1|TRBV19
TGTGCCAGTAGTATAAAAACAGGGGGCGCAAATCAGCCCCAGCATTTT
CASSIKTGGANQPQHF
>TRBJ1-2|-|-|TRBV27
TGTGCCAGCAGTCCCCACAGGGCAGGGCTACTCTATGGCTACACCTTC
CASSPHRAGLLYGYTF
>TRBJ2-7|-|-|TRBV6-5
TGTGCCAGCAGAAAAAATAGGGGGATCTACGAGCAGTACTTC
CASRKNRGIYEQYF
>TRBJ2-1|-|TRBD2|TRBV6-5
TGTGCCAGCAGTTACCTAGCGGGTGGAGCGGGTGAGCAGTTCTTC
CASSYLAGGAGEQFF
>TRBJ2-5|-|TRBD1|TRBV18
TGTGCCAGCTCACTTCAGACAGGGCCTGGGGAGACCCAGTACTTC
CASSLQTGPGETQYF
>TRBJ2-1|-|TRBD2|TRBV7-9
TGTTCCAGCAGCGCGGGACTAGCGGGAGGCATTTACAATGAGCAGTTCTTC
CSSSAGLAGGIYNEQFF
>TRBJ1-1|-|TRBD1|TRBV19
TGTGCCAGTAGCCGAGGGGGCACGATGAACACTGAAGCTTTCTTT
CASSRGGTMNTEAFF
>TRBJ2-1|once|TRBD2|TRBV5-1
TGCGCCAGCAGCCCAGGACTAGCGGGAGTTGAGCAGTTCTTC
CASSPGLAGVEQFF
>TRBJ1-5|-|-|TRBV5-6
TGTGCCAGCAGCTCGTCGACAGGCAGGAGGCCCCAGCATTTT
CASSSSTGRRPQHF
>TRBJ2-7|-|TRBD1|TRBV9
TGTGCCAGCAGCGTCCGACAGGGGCCCTACGAGCAGTACTTC
CASSVRQGPYEQYF